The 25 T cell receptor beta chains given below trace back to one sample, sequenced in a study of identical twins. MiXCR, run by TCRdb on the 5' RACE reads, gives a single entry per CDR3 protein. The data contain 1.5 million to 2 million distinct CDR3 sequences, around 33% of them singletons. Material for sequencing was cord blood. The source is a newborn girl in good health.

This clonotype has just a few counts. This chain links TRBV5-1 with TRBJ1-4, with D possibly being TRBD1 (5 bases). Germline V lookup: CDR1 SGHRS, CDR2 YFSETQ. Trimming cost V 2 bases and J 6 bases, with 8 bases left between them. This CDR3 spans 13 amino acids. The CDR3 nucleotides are TGCGCCAGCAGCTTCCAGGGCTATGAAAAACTGTTTTTT. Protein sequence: CASSFQGYEKLFF. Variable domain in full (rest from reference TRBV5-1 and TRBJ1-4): KAGVTQTPRYLIKTRGQQVTLSCSPISGHRSVSWYQQTPGQGLQFLFEYFSETQRNKGNFPGRFSGRQFSNSRSEMNVSTLELGDSALYLCASSFQGYEKLFFGSGTQLSVL.

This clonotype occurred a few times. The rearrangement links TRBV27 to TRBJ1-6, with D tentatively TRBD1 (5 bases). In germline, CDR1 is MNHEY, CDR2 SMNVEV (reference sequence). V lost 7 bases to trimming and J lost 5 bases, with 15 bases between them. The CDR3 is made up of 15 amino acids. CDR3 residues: CASIHRGLHNSPLHF. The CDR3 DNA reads TGTGCCAGCATTCATCGGGGACTGCATAATTCACCCCTCCACTTT.

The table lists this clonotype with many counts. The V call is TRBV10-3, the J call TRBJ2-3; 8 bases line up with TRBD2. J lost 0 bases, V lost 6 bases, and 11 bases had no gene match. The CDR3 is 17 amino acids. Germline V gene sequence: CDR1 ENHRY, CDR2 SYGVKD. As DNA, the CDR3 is TGTGCCATCAGGGGCCCCCCTAGCGGGCTAAGCACAGATACGCAGTATTTT. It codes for CAIRGPPSGLSTDTQYF.

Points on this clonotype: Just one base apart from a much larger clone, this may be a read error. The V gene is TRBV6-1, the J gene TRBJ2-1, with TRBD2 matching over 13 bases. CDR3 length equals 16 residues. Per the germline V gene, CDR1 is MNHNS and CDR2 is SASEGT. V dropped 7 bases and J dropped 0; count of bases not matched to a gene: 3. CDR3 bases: TGTGCCAGCACCCGGACTAGCGGGAGCTCCTACAATGAGCAGTTCTTC. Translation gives CASTRTSGSSYNEQFF.

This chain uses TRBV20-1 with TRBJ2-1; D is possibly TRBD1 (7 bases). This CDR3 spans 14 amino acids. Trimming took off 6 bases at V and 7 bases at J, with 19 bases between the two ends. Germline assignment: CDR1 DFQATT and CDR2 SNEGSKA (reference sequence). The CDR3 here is CSATTQTGRNEQFF. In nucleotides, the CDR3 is TGCAGTGCGACTACACAGACAGGGAGGAATGAGCAGTTCTTC.

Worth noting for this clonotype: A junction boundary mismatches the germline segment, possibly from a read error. The CDR3: CASSPGPLQESQYF. The CDR3 coding sequence is TGTGCCAGCAGCCCGGGACCATTGCAAGAGTCCCAGTACTTC. The chain uses TRBV3-1 and TRBJ2-5; D may be TRBD1 or TRBD2 (5 bases each). The CDR3 has 14 amino acids. Germline assignment: CDR1 LGHDT and CDR2 YNNKEL (reference sequence).

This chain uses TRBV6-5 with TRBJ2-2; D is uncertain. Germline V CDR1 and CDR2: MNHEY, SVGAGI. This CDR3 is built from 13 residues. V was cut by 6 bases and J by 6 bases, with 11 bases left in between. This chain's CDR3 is CASRHLSPGELFF. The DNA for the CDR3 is TGTGCCAGCAGACACCTCAGTCCCGGGGAGCTGTTTTTT.

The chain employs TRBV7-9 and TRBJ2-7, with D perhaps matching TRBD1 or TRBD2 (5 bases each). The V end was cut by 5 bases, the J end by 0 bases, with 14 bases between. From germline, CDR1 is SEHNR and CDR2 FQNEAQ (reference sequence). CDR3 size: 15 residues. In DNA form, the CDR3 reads TGTGCCAGCAGCCCCCGGGACGTGAGCTCCTACGAGCAGTACTTC. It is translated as CASSPRDVSSYEQYF.

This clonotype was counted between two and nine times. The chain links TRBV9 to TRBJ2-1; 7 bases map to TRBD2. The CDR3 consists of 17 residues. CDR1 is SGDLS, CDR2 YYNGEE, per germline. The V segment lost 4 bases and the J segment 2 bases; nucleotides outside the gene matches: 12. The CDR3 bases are TGTGCCAGCAGCTCCGTAGCTACGGGAGGCCCCTACAATGAGCAGTTCTTC. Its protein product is CASSSVATGGPYNEQFF.

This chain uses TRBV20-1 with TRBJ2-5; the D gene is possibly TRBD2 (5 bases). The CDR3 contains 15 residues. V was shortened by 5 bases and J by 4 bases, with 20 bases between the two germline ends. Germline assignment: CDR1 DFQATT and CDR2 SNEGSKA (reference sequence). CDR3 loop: CSARTVPGSPETQYF. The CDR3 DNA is TGCAGTGCTCGCACGGTTCCGGGATCCCCAGAGACCCAGTACTTC.

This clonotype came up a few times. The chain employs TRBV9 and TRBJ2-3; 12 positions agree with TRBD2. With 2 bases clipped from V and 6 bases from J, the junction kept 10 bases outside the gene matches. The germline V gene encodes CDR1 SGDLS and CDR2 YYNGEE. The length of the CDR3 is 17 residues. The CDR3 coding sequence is TGTGCCAGCAGCGTTACGACTAGCGGGGGCCCGCGGGATACGCAGTATTTT. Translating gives CASSVTTSGGPRDTQYF.

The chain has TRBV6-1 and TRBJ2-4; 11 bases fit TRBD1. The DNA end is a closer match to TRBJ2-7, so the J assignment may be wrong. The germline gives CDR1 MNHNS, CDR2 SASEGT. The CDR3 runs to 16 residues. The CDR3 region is CASSEVGQGASYEQYF. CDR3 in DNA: TGTGCCAGCAGTGAAGTAGGACAGGGGGCCTCTTACGAGCAGTACTTC.

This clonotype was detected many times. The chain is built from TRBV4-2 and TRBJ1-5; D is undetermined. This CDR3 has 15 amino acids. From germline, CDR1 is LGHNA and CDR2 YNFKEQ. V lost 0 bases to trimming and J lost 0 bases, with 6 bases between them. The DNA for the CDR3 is TGTGCCAGCAGCCAAGACCCAGATAGCAATCAGCCCCAGCATTTT. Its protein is CASSQDPDSNQPQHF.

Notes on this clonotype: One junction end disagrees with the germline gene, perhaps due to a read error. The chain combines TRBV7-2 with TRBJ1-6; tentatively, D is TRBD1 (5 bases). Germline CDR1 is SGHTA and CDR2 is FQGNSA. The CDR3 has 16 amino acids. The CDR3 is CASSLGGVSCNSPLHF. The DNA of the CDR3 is TGTGCCAGCAGCTTAGGGGGGGTCTCCTGTAATTCACCCCTCCACTTT. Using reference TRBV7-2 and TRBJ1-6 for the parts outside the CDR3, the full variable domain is GAGVSQSPSNKVTEKGKDVELRCDPISGHTALYWYRQSLGQGLEFLIYFQGNSAPDKSGLPSDRFSAERTGGSVSTLTIQRTQQEDSAVYLCASSLGGVSCNSPLHFGNGTRLTVT.

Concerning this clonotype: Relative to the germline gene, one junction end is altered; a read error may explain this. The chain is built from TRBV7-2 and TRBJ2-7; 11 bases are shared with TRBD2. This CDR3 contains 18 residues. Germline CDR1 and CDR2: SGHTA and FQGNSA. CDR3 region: CASRLALILSGRARVQYF. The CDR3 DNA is TGTGCCAGCAGGTTAGCCCTGATCCTTAGCGGGAGGGCCCGGGTGCAGTACTTC.

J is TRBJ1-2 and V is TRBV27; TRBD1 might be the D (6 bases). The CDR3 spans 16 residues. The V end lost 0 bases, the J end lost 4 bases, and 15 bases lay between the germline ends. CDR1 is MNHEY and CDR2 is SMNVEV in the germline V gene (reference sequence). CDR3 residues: CASSLSAWDKRYGYTF. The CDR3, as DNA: TGTGCCAGCAGTTTATCGGCGTGGGACAAACGCTATGGCTACACCTTC.

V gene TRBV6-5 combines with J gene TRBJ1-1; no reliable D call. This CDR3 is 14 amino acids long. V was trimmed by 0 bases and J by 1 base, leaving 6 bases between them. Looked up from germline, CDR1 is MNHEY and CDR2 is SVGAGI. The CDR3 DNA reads TGTGCCAGCAGTTACTCCGACTGGAACACTGAAGCTTTCTTT. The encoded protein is CASSYSDWNTEAFF.

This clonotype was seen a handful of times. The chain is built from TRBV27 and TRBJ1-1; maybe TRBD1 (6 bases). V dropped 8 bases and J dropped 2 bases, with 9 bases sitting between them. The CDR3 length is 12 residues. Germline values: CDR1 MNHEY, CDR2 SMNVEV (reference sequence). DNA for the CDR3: TGTGCCAGCCAAGGGGGTAACACTGAAGCTTTCTTT. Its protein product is CASQGGNTEAFF.

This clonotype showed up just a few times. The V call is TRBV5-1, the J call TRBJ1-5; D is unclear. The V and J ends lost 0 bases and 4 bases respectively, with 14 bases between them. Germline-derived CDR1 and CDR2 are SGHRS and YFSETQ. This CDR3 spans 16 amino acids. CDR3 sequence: CASSLASSTWNQPQHF. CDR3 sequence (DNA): TGCGCCAGCAGCTTGGCCTCTTCGACGTGGAATCAGCCCCAGCATTTT.

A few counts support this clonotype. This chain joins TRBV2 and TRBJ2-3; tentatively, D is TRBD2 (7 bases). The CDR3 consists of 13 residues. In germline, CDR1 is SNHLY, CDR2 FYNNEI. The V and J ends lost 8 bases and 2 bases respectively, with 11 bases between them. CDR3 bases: TGTGCCAGCGAGCGGGACACCACAGATACGCAGTATTTT. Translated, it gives CASERDTTDTQYF.

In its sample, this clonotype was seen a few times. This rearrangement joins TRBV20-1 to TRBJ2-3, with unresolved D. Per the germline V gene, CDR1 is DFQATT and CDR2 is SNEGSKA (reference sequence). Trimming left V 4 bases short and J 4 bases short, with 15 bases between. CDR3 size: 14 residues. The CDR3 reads CSANAHYGADTQYF. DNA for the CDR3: TGCAGTGCTAACGCCCACTATGGAGCAGATACGCAGTATTTT.

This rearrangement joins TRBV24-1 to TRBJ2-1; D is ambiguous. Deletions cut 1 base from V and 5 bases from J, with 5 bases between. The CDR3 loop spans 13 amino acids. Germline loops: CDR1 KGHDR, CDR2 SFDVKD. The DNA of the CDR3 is TGTGCCACCAGTGATTTCTGGGACAATGAGCAGTTCTTC. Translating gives CATSDFWDNEQFF.

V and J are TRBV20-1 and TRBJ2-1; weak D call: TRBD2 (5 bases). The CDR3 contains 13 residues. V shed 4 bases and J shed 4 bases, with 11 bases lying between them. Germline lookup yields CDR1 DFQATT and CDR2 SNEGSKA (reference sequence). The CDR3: CSAKGSPYNEQFF. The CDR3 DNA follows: TGCAGTGCTAAAGGGAGCCCTTACAATGAGCAGTTCTTC.

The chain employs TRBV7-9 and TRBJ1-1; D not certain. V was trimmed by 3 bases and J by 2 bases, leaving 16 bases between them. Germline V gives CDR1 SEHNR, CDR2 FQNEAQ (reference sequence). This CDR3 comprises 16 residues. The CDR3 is CASSFGSEGGNTEAFF. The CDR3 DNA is TGTGCCAGCAGCTTTGGGTCGGAGGGCGGAAACACTGAAGCTTTCTTT.

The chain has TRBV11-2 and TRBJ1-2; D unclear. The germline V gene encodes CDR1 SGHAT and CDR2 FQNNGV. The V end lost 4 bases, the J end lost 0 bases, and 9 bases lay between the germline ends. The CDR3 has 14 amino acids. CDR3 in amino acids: CASSSGSANYGYTF. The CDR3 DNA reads TGTGCCAGCAGCTCCGGCTCGGCTAACTATGGCTACACCTTC.